Below, 21 T cell receptor beta chains from the same sample are listed, as sequenced in a study of Ad26.COV2.S vaccination and SARS-CoV-2 variants. Some clones are missing from TCRdb's copy, which holds only in-frame ones; the method was immunoSEQ multiplex PCR. The data hold approximately 400,000 clones, with about 90% observed a single time. The sample in question was peripheral blood, obtained after recovery from COVID-19. The receptors stem from a human donor who had recovered from COVID-19.

The rearrangement links TRBV2 to TRBJ1-2, with D tentatively TRBD1 (5 bases). The CDR3 contains 13 residues. V was pared by 8 bases and J by 4 bases, with 14 bases between. The V gene's germline CDR1 is SNHLY and CDR2 FYNNEI. The chain's CDR3 is CASEVGDVYGYTF. The CDR3 DNA is TGTGCCAGCGAGGTGGGGGACGTCTATGGCTACACCTTC. The full variable domain, its missing parts supplied by reference TRBV2 and TRBJ1-2, is EPEVTQTPSHQVTQMGQEVILRCVPISNHLYFYWYRQILGQKVEFLVSFYNNEISEKSEIFDDQFSVERPDGSNFTLKIRSTKLEDSAMYFCASEVGDVYGYTFGSGTRLTVV.

This rearrangement joins TRBV2 to TRBJ2-7; 12 bases agree with TRBD1. The CDR3 consists of 15 residues. CDR1 and CDR2 (germline): SNHLY, FYNNEI. V lost 6 bases to trimming and J lost 5 bases; unmatched junction nucleotides: 8. CDR3 region: CASSETGTGGNEQYF. The CDR3 region has the DNA TGTGCCAGCAGCGAAACCGGGACAGGGGGCAACGAGCAGTACTTC.

V and J are TRBV19 and TRBJ1-1; TRBD1 agrees at 10 bases. The CDR3 length is 16 residues. V dropped 7 bases and J dropped 0; count of bases not matched to a gene: 8. Germline loops: CDR1 LNHDA, CDR2 SQIVND (reference sequence). The CDR3 DNA reads TGTGCCAGTAAAAAAGGGACAGGGGTTATGAACACTGAAGCTTTCTTT. Amino acids: CASKKGTGVMNTEAFF.

V usage is TRBV27 and J usage is TRBJ2-3, with D maybe TRBD1 (6 bases). The CDR3 contains 14 residues. The V gene lost 8 bases and the J gene lost 2 bases, with 14 bases spanning the gap. In germline, CDR1 is MNHEY, CDR2 SMNVEV (reference sequence). The DNA of the CDR3 is TGTGCCAGCGCGGACAGAGGGTACACAGATACGCAGTATTTT. Protein sequence: CASADRGYTDTQYF.

The chain has TRBV18 and TRBJ1-2, with D unclear. CDR1 and CDR2 (germline): KGHSH, LQKENI. The CDR3 totals 14 residues. The V and J ends lost 0 bases and 2 bases respectively, with 7 bases between them. CDR3 region: CASSPPDLNYGYTF. The CDR3, as DNA: TGTGCCAGCTCACCACCGGACCTAAACTATGGCTACACCTTC. The full variable domain, its missing parts supplied by reference TRBV18 and TRBJ1-2, is NAGVMQNPRHLVRRRGQEARLRCSPMKGHSHVYWYRQLPEEGLKFMVYLQKENIIDESGMPKERFSAEFPKEGPSILRIQQVVRGDSAAYFCASSPPDLNYGYTFGSGTRLTVV.

The chain has TRBV29-1 and TRBJ2-7, with D perhaps matching TRBD1 or TRBD2 (6 bases each). This CDR3 region has 15 residues. In germline, CDR1 is SQVTM, CDR2 ANQGSEA. Trimming took 1 base from V and 2 from J, leaving 15 bases between them. CDR3 coding DNA: TGCAGCGTTGAAGTCCCGGAGGGGGTCCCCTACGAGCAGTACTTC. Its protein product is CSVEVPEGVPYEQYF.

The chain uses TRBV11-2 and TRBJ2-2; tentatively, D is TRBD2 (5 bases). CDR1 is SGHAT and CDR2 is FQNNGV in the germline V gene. With 9 bases removed from V and 6 bases from J, the gap between germline ends came to 14 bases. CDR3 size: 13 residues. The CDR3 nucleotides are TGTGCCAGTAAACCCTCCGGGGCCGGGGAGCTGTTTTTT. It codes for CASKPSGAGELFF.

The chain recombines TRBV7-2 with TRBJ1-2; no firm D call. The V and J ends lost 5 bases and 6 bases respectively, with 16 bases between them. CDR1 and CDR2 from the germline V gene are SGHTA and FQGNSA. The CDR3 is 14 residues long. The CDR3 region is CASSPSVEFHGYTF. The CDR3 DNA follows: TGTGCCAGCAGCCCTTCCGTGGAATTCCATGGCTACACCTTC.

The chain links TRBV13 to TRBJ2-1; 11 nucleotides line up with TRBD1. The V gene's germline CDR1 is PRHDT and CDR2 FYEKMQ (reference sequence). The CDR3 runs 16 residues. V gave up 2 bases and J gave up 4 bases; unmatched junction bases: 4. The CDR3 DNA is TGTGCCAGCAGCTTACCCGGGACAGGGGGTTACAATGAGCAGTTCTTC. Translating it yields CASSLPGTGGYNEQFF.

This sequence joins TRBV6-5 and TRBJ2-2; a possible D gene is TRBD1 (6 bases). The CDR3 consists of 13 residues. Trimming cost V 6 bases and J 6 bases, with 11 bases left between them. Germline values: CDR1 MNHEY, CDR2 SVGAGI. The CDR3 here is CASRKQGSGELFF. The CDR3 nucleotides are TGTGCCAGCAGAAAGCAGGGGTCCGGGGAGCTGTTTTTT.

The chain carries TRBV7-3 and TRBJ2-3, with D possibly TRBD1 on 5 matching bases. This CDR3 has 14 residues. Germline V gene lookup returns CDR1 SGHTA and CDR2 FQGTGA. V dropped 1 base and J dropped 6 bases, with 11 bases sitting between them. The CDR3 bases are TGTGCCAGCAGCTTAAAGGTCTCAGGGGATACGCAGTATTTT. This translates into CASSLKVSGDTQYF.

This chain connects TRBV4-3 to TRBJ1-4; D gene ambiguous. The V and J ends lost 0 bases and 7 bases respectively, with 9 bases between them. Per the germline V gene, CDR1 is LGHNA and CDR2 is YSLEER. The CDR3 length is 14 residues. The CDR3 nucleotides read TGCGCCAGCAGCCAAGAGTATTCCGGTGAAAAACTGTTTTTT. This sequence encodes CASSQEYSGEKLFF.

The gene calls are TRBV4-3 and TRBJ2-7; TRBD1 matches 7 bases. Germline values: CDR1 LGHNA, CDR2 YSLEER. This CDR3 is built from 16 residues. The V and J ends lost 0 bases and 2 bases, in that order; junction bases with no gene match: 7. Written as DNA, the CDR3 is TGCGCCAGCAGCCAAGATTGGGACAGCGAGACCTACGAGCAGTACTTC. Protein sequence: CASSQDWDSETYEQYF.

V gene TRBV18 combines with J gene TRBJ1-1, with D possibly being TRBD1 (5 bases). The CDR3 is made up of 14 amino acids. Germline CDR1 reads KGHSH; CDR2 reads LQKENI. V dropped 3 bases and J dropped 12 bases, with 20 bases sitting between them. CDR3 sequence (DNA): TGTGCCAGCTCACCGTCCGAGGGGCGCGAAGGAACTTTCTTT. Its protein product is CASSPSEGREGTFF.

The chain links TRBV6-2 or TRBV6-3 to TRBJ1-4, with unresolved D. The V gene's germline CDR1 is MNHEY and CDR2 SVGEGT. The CDR3 has 13 amino acids. V lost 5 bases to trimming and J lost 7 bases, with 11 bases between them. The CDR3 sequence: CASSEANSEKLFF. CDR3 in DNA: TGTGCCAGCAGTGAGGCTAATAGTGAAAAACTGTTTTTT.

The chain uses TRBV7-9 and TRBJ1-2; no firm D call. V gave up 5 bases and J gave up 4 bases, with 17 bases separating them. The length of the CDR3 is 15 residues. Germline V gene data show CDR1 as SEHNR and CDR2 as FQNEAQ (reference sequence). The CDR3 protein is CASSHDVIDTYGYTF. The CDR3 region has the DNA TGTGCCAGCAGCCATGATGTGATCGACACCTATGGCTACACCTTC.

The rearrangement uses TRBV6-5 and TRBJ2-7, with TRBD1 matching 9 bases. This CDR3 has 13 amino acids. In germline, CDR1 is MNHEY, CDR2 SVGAGI. V dropped 8 bases and J dropped 5; count of bases not matched to a gene: 7. CDR3 loop: CASGGQGSHEQYF. The DNA of the CDR3 is TGTGCCAGCGGAGGACAGGGGTCCCACGAGCAGTACTTC.

The gene calls are TRBV21-1 and TRBJ2-5; TRBD2, the table's D call, was not compared with the DNA. TRBV21-1 is classified as a pseudogene. The CDR3 totals 19 residues. The CDR3 bases are TGTGCCAGCAGCAATGTGGGGACTAGCGGGGAACCGGATTTCGGGACCCAGTACTTC. Translating it yields CASSNVGTSGEPDFGTQYF.

This clone is a singleton in its sample. The rearrangement links TRBV9 to TRBJ1-1; D might be TRBD1 (5 bases). Germline assignment: CDR1 SGDLS and CDR2 YYNGEE. The CDR3 covers 16 residues. V lost 3 bases, J lost 0 bases, and 15 bases lay in between. The chain's CDR3 is CASSAPFEGMNTEAFF. Written as DNA, the CDR3 is TGTGCCAGCAGCGCCCCCTTTGAGGGGATGAACACTGAAGCTTTCTTT. The whole variable domain, filled in from reference TRBV9 and TRBJ1-1, reads DSGVTQTPKHLITATGQRVTLRCSPRSGDLSVYWYQQSLDQGLQFLIQYYNGEERAKGNILERFSAQQFPDLHSELNLSSLELGDSALYFCASSAPFEGMNTEAFFGQGTRLTVV.

This chain links TRBV2 with TRBJ1-4; D remains unclear. Germline V CDR1 and CDR2: SNHLY, FYNNEI. Deletions cut 7 bases from V and 5 bases from J, with 17 bases between. CDR3 size: 15 residues. Here the CDR3 DNA reads TGTGCCAGCACCCCCCGGTTGGGGATGAATGAAAAACTGTTTTTT. Translating it yields CASTPRLGMNEKLFF. Full variable domain (rest looked up from reference TRBV2 and TRBJ1-4): EPEVTQTPSHQVTQMGQEVILRCVPISNHLYFYWYRQILGQKVEFLVSFYNNEISEKSEIFDDQFSVERPDGSNFTLKIRSTKLEDSAMYFCASTPRLGMNEKLFFGSGTQLSVL.

The chain uses TRBV6-5 and TRBJ1-1; 10 nucleotides align to TRBD1. Germline CDR1 reads MNHEY; CDR2 reads SVGAGI. The CDR3 is 15 amino acids. Trimming at V came to 8 bases and at J to 0 bases, leaving 6 bases not matched to a gene. The DNA for the CDR3 is TGTGCCAGCTTACGACAGGGGGCTGTGAACACTGAAGCTTTCTTT. It is translated as CASLRQGAVNTEAFF.